This entry describes one TCR beta chain. The data stem from a study of T and B cells in COVID-19 patients. In the study overall: Of 20 to 25 active-infection patients, more than nine were critically ill with mechanical ventilation or extracorporeal membrane oxygenation.

Each TRB amplification used 250-500 ng of genomic DNA from blood. Multiplex PCR with BIOMED2 TRB-A/B primer pools amplified TRB rearrangements. A single record per CDR3 protein comes from TCRdb applying MiXCR to the multiplex PCR reads. The repertoire holds approximately 8,100 distinct CDR3 sequences, with about 30% as singletons. The trim removed 1 base at V and 4 bases at J, leaving 2 bases unmatched. Germline values: CDR1 SGHAT, CDR2 FQDESV (reference sequence). This CDR3 comprises 15 residues. The rearrangement uses TRBV11-1 and TRBJ2-3, with TRBD2 matching over 10 bases. Sequences were obtained from blood. This sequence was found in a human donor with active COVID-19. The DNA for the CDR3 is TGTGCCAGCAGCTTAGGAGCGGGGGGGCCAGATACGCAGTATTTT. As protein: CASSLGAGGPDTQYF.